The TCR beta chain under discussion was sequenced for a study of CD8+ T cells in alopecia areata. Study findings and constraints: Between patients, shared TCR sequences were less clear than in mice. This was possibly due in part to HLA diversity in the patient population.

Note on this clone: Its antigen is still unknown.

The CDR3 covers 14 residues. Trimming pared 9 bases from V and 1 base from J, leaving 13 bases between. Germline V gives CDR1 SEHNR, CDR2 FQNEAQ (reference sequence). Extraction and reverse transcription of RNA yielded cDNA as the sequencing template. The data were produced by immunoSEQ multiplex PCR, yet TCRdb's version contains in-frame clones alone and is incomplete. The sample carries 110,000 to 150,000 clones, roughly 61% recorded once. The receptor was derived from a human donor with alopecia areata. Source: CD4+ T cells sorted from blood, taken at week 0. V and J are TRBV7-9 and TRBJ2-1; D could derive from TRBD1 or TRBD2 (5 bases each). The CDR3, as DNA: TGTGCCAGTCCTGAGAGGGGATCCTACAATGAGCAGTTCTTC. Translating it yields CASPERGSYNEQFF.